These 32 T cell receptor beta chains were all obtained from the same sample, sequenced in a study of blood T cell repertoires in COVID-19. Using immunoSEQ multiplex PCR, the repertoire was profiled, and TCRdb retains in-frame clones only, with some absent. The sample carries 200,000 to 250,000 clones, around 90% recorded once. The sequenced sample was peripheral blood. Every receptor here comes from a man aged 30-40 years with COVID-19, enrolled during active disease.

The chain employs TRBV25-1 and TRBJ2-1; possible D gene TRBD1, 6 bases. The germline V gene has CDR1 MGHDK and CDR2 SYGVNS. V lost 4 bases to trimming and J lost 5 bases, with 9 bases between them. The CDR3 covers 13 residues. Here the CDR3 DNA reads TGTGCCAGCAGTGTTTGGACAGACAATGAGCAGTTCTTC. It specifies CASSVWTDNEQFF.

This clone was detected a few times. The gene calls are TRBV11-2 and TRBJ1-3; no definite D call. CDR3 size: 13 residues. V was pared by 2 bases and J by 4 bases, with 6 bases between. The germline CDR1 and CDR2 sequences are SGHAT and FQNNGV. Here the CDR3 DNA reads TGTGCCAGCAGCTTAACCGGGGGAAACACCATATATTTT. Translation gives CASSLTGGNTIYF.

The rearrangement joins TRBV10-2 to TRBJ1-6; TRBD1 might be the D (6 bases). Germline V gene sequence: CDR1 WSHSY, CDR2 SAAADI. The V end was cut by 8 bases, the J end by 5 bases, with 13 bases between. There are 14 residues in the CDR3. CDR3 loop: CASGTGTNNSPLHF. The DNA of the CDR3 is TGCGCCAGCGGTACCGGGACAAATAATTCACCCCTCCACTTT.

This sequence joins TRBV11-2 and TRBJ2-2, with D tentatively TRBD2 (5 bases). The germline gives CDR1 SGHAT, CDR2 FQNNGV. V lost 5 bases to trimming and J lost 4 bases, with 23 bases between them. The CDR3 consists of 18 residues. CDR3 region: CASSPLTGSLLSTGELFF. Written as DNA, the CDR3 is TGTGCCAGCAGCCCCCTAACGGGGTCACTACTTTCCACCGGGGAGCTGTTTTTT. The whole variable domain, remainder taken from reference TRBV11-2 and TRBJ2-2, is EAGVAQSPRYKIIEKRQSVAFWCNPISGHATLYWYQQILGQGPKLLIQFQNNGVVDDSQLPKDRFSAERLKGVDSTLKIQPAKLEDSAVYLCASSPLTGSLLSTGELFFGEGSRLTVL.

The chain is built from TRBV11-2 and TRBJ1-4, with D perhaps TRBD1 (6 bases). V gave up 3 bases and J gave up 5 bases, with 10 bases separating them. The CDR3 is 14 amino acids. Germline V gives CDR1 SGHAT, CDR2 FQNNGV. The CDR3 bases are TGTGCCAGCAGCTTCCGGGACAAAAATGAAAAACTGTTTTTT. As protein: CASSFRDKNEKLFF.

The chain combines TRBV30 with TRBJ2-3; TRBD2 aligns across 13 bases. J was trimmed by 6 bases and V by 4 bases; bases with no gene match: 7. CDR1 and CDR2 from the germline V gene are GTSNPN and SVGIG (reference sequence). This CDR3 has 15 residues. CDR3: CAWTGLAGARDTQYF. The CDR3 DNA sequence: TGTGCCTGGACCGGACTAGCGGGGGCAAGGGATACGCAGTATTTT. Based on the CDR3 plus reference TRBV30 and TRBJ2-3, the full variable domain is SQTIHQWPATLVQPVGSPLSLECTVEGTSNPNLYWYRQAAGRGLQLLFYSVGIGQISSEVPQNLSASRPQDRQFILSSKKLLLSDSGFYLCAWTGLAGARDTQYFGPGTRLTVL.

J is TRBJ1-1 and V is TRBV5-1; 9 bases fit TRBD1. Germline CDR1 SGHRS, CDR2 YFSETQ. The ends lost 2 bases at V and 5 bases at J; junction bases unmatched: 16. The CDR3 has 18 amino acids. The CDR3: CASSLVGQGQSGGTEAFF. CDR3 in DNA: TGCGCCAGCAGCTTAGTAGGACAGGGGCAATCGGGGGGAACTGAAGCTTTCTTT. The entire variable domain, with the rest obtained from reference TRBV5-1 and TRBJ1-1, is as follows: KAGVTQTPRYLIKTRGQQVTLSCSPISGHRSVSWYQQTPGQGLQFLFEYFSETQRNKGNFPGRFSGRQFSNSRSEMNVSTLELGDSALYLCASSLVGQGQSGGTEAFFGQGTRLTVV.

V is TRBV5-1 and J is TRBJ2-7; 10 bases fit TRBD1. CDR1 SGHRS and CDR2 YFSETQ come from the germline V gene. The J segment lost 3 bases and the V segment lost 5 bases, leaving 2 bases of the junction unmatched. The CDR3 is 13 residues long. The CDR3 region is CASRGTGVYEQYF. Here the CDR3 DNA reads TGCGCCAGCAGGGGGACAGGGGTCTACGAGCAGTACTTC.

V gene TRBV27 combines with J gene TRBJ1-1; 9 bases align to TRBD1. This CDR3 is 13 amino acids long. CDR1 MNHEY and CDR2 SMNVEV come from the germline V gene (reference sequence). V dropped 4 bases and J dropped 11; count of bases not matched to a gene: 8. The CDR3 loop is CASSSPGQGWAFF. DNA for the CDR3: TGTGCCAGCAGTTCCCCGGGACAGGGTTGGGCTTTCTTT.

This clone was seen a few times. CDR3 sequence: CASSFQGAQETQYF. The CDR3 nucleotides are TGCGCCAGCAGCTTTCAGGGGGCCCAAGAGACCCAGTACTTC. V and J are TRBV5-1 and TRBJ2-5; TRBD1 matches at 8 bases. CDR3 length: 14 residues. V shed 2 bases and J 1 base; nucleotides not matched to a gene: 1. CDR1 and CDR2 (germline): SGHRS, YFSETQ.

V gene TRBV2 combines with J gene TRBJ2-7, with 9 bases matching TRBD1. V trimming: 8 bases; J trimming: 5 bases; junction bases outside the gene matches: 13. The germline gives CDR1 SNHLY, CDR2 FYNNEI. There are 15 residues in the CDR3. The CDR3 DNA reads as TGTGCCAGCGGCACCCTCGGGACAGGGTTCCACGAGCAGTACTTC. Translating it yields CASGTLGTGFHEQYF.

The chain links TRBV5-4 to TRBJ2-1; D is possibly TRBD2 (6 bases). Trimming left V 3 bases short and J 5 bases short, with 18 bases between. Germline CDR1 is SGHNT and CDR2 is YYREEE (reference sequence). This CDR3 region has 16 residues. The DNA of the CDR3 is TGTGCCAGCAGCTCCCCAAGCGGCGGGGTAAACAATGAGCAGTTCTTC. This translates into CASSSPSGGVNNEQFF.

This chain uses TRBV9 with TRBJ1-2, with 9 bases identical to TRBD1. This CDR3 spans 15 amino acids. V gave up 4 bases and J gave up 5 bases; unmatched junction bases: 9. Germline CDR1 and CDR2: SGDLS and YYNGEE. As DNA, the CDR3 is TGTGCCAGCAGCCCACACTCCGGGACAGGGTATGGCTACACCTTC. The encoded protein is CASSPHSGTGYGYTF.

The chain uses TRBV9 and TRBJ2-4; D gene uncertain. The CDR3 spans 14 residues. The V end was cut by 2 bases, the J end by 8 bases, with 14 bases between. Germline CDR1 reads SGDLS; CDR2 reads YYNGEE. CDR3 nucleotide sequence: TGTGCCAGCAGCGTGGGCGAATCCTGGGACATTCAGTACTTC. Its protein is CASSVGESWDIQYF.

The rearrangement uses TRBV10-2 and TRBJ2-7; 12 nucleotides agree with TRBD1. The CDR3 covers 14 residues. Germline loops: CDR1 WSHSY, CDR2 SAAADI. V shed 6 bases, J shed 3 bases, and the junction held 3 bases outside the gene matches. Here the CDR3 reads CASSGTGGVYEQYF. The CDR3 region has the DNA TGCGCCAGCAGCGGGACAGGGGGCGTCTACGAGCAGTACTTC.

The rearrangement links TRBV3-1 (or the pseudogene TRBV3-2) to TRBJ2-7; 10 bases map to TRBD2. The CDR3 runs 17 residues. Germline V gene lookup returns CDR1 LGHDT and CDR2 YNNKEL (reference sequence). V trimming: 4 bases; J trimming: 3 bases; junction bases outside the gene matches: 12. CDR3 amino acids: CASSLIAGGSPLYEQYF. CDR3 sequence (DNA): TGTGCCAGCAGCCTTATAGCGGGGGGCTCCCCCCTCTACGAGCAGTACTTC.

The chain is built from TRBV3-1 (or the pseudogene TRBV3-2) and TRBJ1-4; weak D call: TRBD1 (6 bases). The CDR3 covers 13 residues. Trimming stripped 6 bases from V and 8 bases from J, with 13 bases between. The V gene's germline CDR1 is LGHDT and CDR2 YNNKEL (reference sequence). CDR3 nucleotides: TGTGCCAGCAGTCTACAGGGTCCCGAAAAACTGTTTTTT. Translating gives CASSLQGPEKLFF.

The count of this clone is one. J is TRBJ1-2 and V is TRBV19, with D possibly TRBD1 on 5 matching bases. V shed 5 bases and J shed 4 bases, with 17 bases lying between them. Germline CDR1 is LNHDA and CDR2 is SQIVND (reference sequence). The CDR3 totals 15 residues. Written as DNA, the CDR3 is TGTGCCAGTAGTGCTAATCCCAGGGATGGCTATGGCTACACCTTC. It codes for CASSANPRDGYGYTF.

The chain joins TRBV9 to TRBJ1-2, with a weak D call TRBD1 (5 bases). V was clipped by 0 bases and J by 0 bases, with 9 bases between them. Germline V gene data show CDR1 as SGDLS and CDR2 as YYNGEE. The CDR3 loop spans 15 amino acids. Written as DNA, the CDR3 is TGTGCCAGCAGCGTAGCGACAGCTTCTAACTATGGCTACACCTTC. Its protein product is CASSVATASNYGYTF.

This clone was observed once. J is TRBJ1-1 and V is TRBV9; no reliable D call. The CDR3 totals 12 residues. Germline CDR1 reads SGDLS; CDR2 reads YYNGEE. V dropped 0 bases and J dropped 7 bases, with 7 bases sitting between them. CDR3 sequence (DNA): TGTGCCAGCAGCGTAGGCGGCAGTGAAGCTTTCTTT. It is translated as CASSVGGSEAFF.

CDR3 DNA sequence: TGTGCCTTCGGGGATGGAGAGACCCAGTACTTC. Translation: CAFGDGETQYF. V usage is TRBV30 and J usage is TRBJ2-5; D is perhaps TRBD2 (5 bases). Germline CDR1 is GTSNPN and CDR2 is SVGIG (reference sequence). The CDR3 runs 11 residues. Trimming took 7 bases from V and 4 from J, leaving 10 bases between them.

This sequence joins TRBV5-4 and TRBJ2-1, with 9 bases identical to TRBD2. CDR1 is SGHNT and CDR2 is YYREEE in the germline V gene (reference sequence). This CDR3 spans 17 amino acids. J lost 7 bases, V lost 0 bases, and 11 bases had no gene match. The CDR3, as DNA: TGTGCCAGCAGCTTGGCCTCTGGCGGGGGGGCTTGGAATGAGCAGTTCTTC. This sequence encodes CASSLASGGGAWNEQFF.

V usage is TRBV3-1 (or the pseudogene TRBV3-2) and J usage is TRBJ2-7; a weak D match, TRBD1 (6 bases). The CDR3 is 13 residues long. The germline V and J ends were trimmed by 5 bases and 2 bases, with 10 bases remaining between them. Per germline, CDR1 LGHDT and CDR2 YNNKEL (reference sequence). The CDR3 protein is CASSYRAPYEQYF. CDR3 bases: TGTGCCAGCAGCTACAGGGCCCCCTACGAGCAGTACTTC.

The chain recombines TRBV5-4 with TRBJ1-2; 7 bases fit TRBD1. Germline loops: CDR1 SGHNT, CDR2 YYREEE (reference sequence). The CDR3 is 14 amino acids. With 3 bases clipped from V and 7 bases from J, the junction kept 9 bases outside the gene matches. Here the CDR3 reads CASSSKGAASGYTF. The CDR3, as DNA: TGTGCCAGCAGCTCCAAGGGGGCTGCGAGTGGCTACACCTTC. Full variable domain (outside the CDR3, taken from reference TRBV5-4 and TRBJ1-2): ETGVTQSPTHLIKTRGQQVTLRCSSQSGHNTVSWYQQALGQGPQFIFQYYREEENGRGNFPPRFSGLQFPNYSSELNVNALELDDSALYLCASSSKGAASGYTFGSGTRLTVV.

V and J are TRBV5-1 and TRBJ2-2, with 8 bases fitting TRBD1. The CDR3 consists of 14 residues. V gave up 7 bases and J gave up 6 bases; unmatched junction bases: 8. Per germline, CDR1 SGHRS and CDR2 YFSETQ. CDR3 amino acids: CASGGQGEAGELFF. The DNA of the CDR3 is TGCGCCAGCGGTGGACAGGGTGAGGCCGGGGAGCTGTTTTTT.

The J gene is TRBJ2-6, the V gene TRBV11-1; possibly TRBD1 for D (6 bases). V was clipped by 0 bases and J by 0 bases, with 6 bases between them. This CDR3 is 16 amino acids long. CDR1 SGHAT and CDR2 FQDESV come from the germline V gene (reference sequence). CDR3 amino acids: CASSLADSSGANVLTF. The CDR3 DNA follows: TGTGCCAGCAGCTTAGCGGACAGCTCTGGGGCCAACGTCCTGACTTTC.

DNA of the CDR3: TGTGCCAGCTCACCGATCAGGGGTGGTACTGAAGCTTTCTTT. This sequence encodes CASSPIRGGTEAFF. V is TRBV18 and J is TRBJ1-1; maybe TRBD1 (6 bases). CDR3 size: 14 residues. CDR1 and CDR2 from the germline V gene are KGHSH and LQKENI. Deletions cut 3 bases from V and 5 bases from J, with 13 bases between.

This clone showed up just once. The chain combines TRBV19 with TRBJ1-2, with D possibly matching TRBD1 (5 bases). The CDR3 contains 16 residues. Germline lookup yields CDR1 LNHDA and CDR2 SQIVND (reference sequence). V was cut by 1 base and J by 6 bases, with 18 bases left in between. This CDR3 is CASSIVRQSAGHGYTF. The CDR3, as DNA: TGTGCCAGTAGTATAGTTCGACAGTCAGCGGGGCATGGCTACACCTTC.

This chain uses TRBV2 with TRBJ2-1; 7 bases match TRBD2. Germline CDR1 SNHLY, CDR2 FYNNEI. V was pared by 7 bases and J by 4 bases, with 10 bases of the junction left unmatched. This CDR3 spans 15 amino acids. CDR3 sequence: CASTIQGGSYNEQFF. CDR3 nucleotides: TGTGCCAGCACCATTCAGGGCGGGAGTTACAATGAGCAGTTCTTC.

This chain joins TRBV10-2 and TRBJ2-3; 13 nucleotides line up with TRBD2. The CDR3 loop spans 17 amino acids. CDR1 is WSHSY, CDR2 SAAADI, per germline. The V segment lost 0 bases and the J segment 5 bases; nucleotides outside the gene matches: 5. This chain's CDR3 is CASSESPTSGGLDTQYF. CDR3 coding DNA: TGCGCCAGCAGTGAGTCGCCGACTAGCGGGGGGCTAGATACGCAGTATTTT.

J is TRBJ2-2 and V is TRBV5-1; D perhaps matches TRBD1 (6 bases). This CDR3 has 17 residues. V was trimmed by 0 bases and J by 7 bases, leaving 19 bases between them. In germline, CDR1 is SGHRS, CDR2 YFSETQ. The CDR3 region has the DNA TGCGCCAGCAGCTTGGGCCAGGGGAAGGTTTGGCACGGGGAGCTGTTTTTT. It codes for CASSLGQGKVWHGELFF.

The V call is TRBV18, the J call TRBJ1-3, with unresolved D. The CDR3 is 16 amino acids. V dropped 1 base and J dropped 0 bases, with 10 bases sitting between them. Germline values: CDR1 KGHSH, CDR2 LQKENI. In DNA, the CDR3 is TGTGCCAGCTCACCACTCCCCAACAGCTCTGGAAACACCATATATTTT. Translated: CASSPLPNSSGNTIYF.